This TCR beta chain was recovered during a study of vaccination and CD4 T cells after COVID-19. Study overall: The cells in question were stimulated using overlapping spike peptides derived from SARS-CoV-2, HCoV-NL63, HCoV-OC43 and HCoV-229E.

The Oncomine TCR Beta short-read assay sequenced DNA from cultured CD4+ T cells. The template was genomic DNA from cultured CD4+ T cells. TCRdb redid the calling of the PCR reads with MiXCR, one entry per CDR3 protein. Of some 8,200 distinct CDR3 sequences listed, 45% to 55% were seen once; the top ten hold roughly half. Regarding this clonotype: The antigen is undetermined.

General study points: Vaccine-specific clones in convalescent patients were spike mono-reactive in 304 of 307 cases.

V lost 4 bases and J 5 bases, leaving 9 bases between the germline ends. CDR1 LNHDA and CDR2 SQIVND come from the germline V gene (reference sequence). The CDR3 contains 13 residues. Treatment of the sample: roughly nine-day PBMC culture with coronavirus spike peptide pools or control peptides (ViraFEST assay). The chain employs TRBV19 and TRBJ1-5, with TRBD1 as a possible D gene (6 bases). Sequencing used CD4+ T cells from blood, cultured in vitro. The sequence derives from a human donor who had recovered from COVID-19. CDR3 sequence: CASSTQGDQPQHF. For the CDR3, the DNA is TGTGCCAGTAGTACACAGGGCGATCAGCCCCAGCATTTT.